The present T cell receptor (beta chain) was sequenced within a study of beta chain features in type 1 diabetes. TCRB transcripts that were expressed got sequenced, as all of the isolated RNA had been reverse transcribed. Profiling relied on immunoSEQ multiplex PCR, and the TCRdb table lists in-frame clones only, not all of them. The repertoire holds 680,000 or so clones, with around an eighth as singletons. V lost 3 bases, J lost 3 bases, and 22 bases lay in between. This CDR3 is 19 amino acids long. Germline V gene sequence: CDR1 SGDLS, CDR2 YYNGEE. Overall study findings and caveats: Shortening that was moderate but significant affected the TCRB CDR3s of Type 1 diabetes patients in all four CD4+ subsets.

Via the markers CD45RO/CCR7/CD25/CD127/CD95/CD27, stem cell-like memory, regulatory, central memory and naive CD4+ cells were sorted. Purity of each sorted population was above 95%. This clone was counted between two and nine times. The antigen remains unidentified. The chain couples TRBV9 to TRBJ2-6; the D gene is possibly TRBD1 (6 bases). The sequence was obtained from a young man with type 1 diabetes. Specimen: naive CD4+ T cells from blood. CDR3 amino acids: CASSATGTRVLDGANVLTF. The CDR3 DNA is TGTGCCAGCAGCGCTACCGGGACACGGGTCTTAGATGGGGCCAACGTCCTGACTTTC.